This TCR beta chain appears in the sequencing data of a study of PD-1 blockade in classical Hodgkin lymphoma. Germline V gene lookup returns CDR1 ENHRY and CDR2 SYGVKD. The V and J ends lost 2 bases and 6 bases, in that order; junction bases with no gene match: 9. The CDR3 extends over 17 amino acids. TCRdb's table, derived via immunoSEQ multiplex PCR, lists solely in-frame clones and lacks some. The data contain over 8,000 clones, approximately 90% of them singletons. Sample time point: cycle 4 day 1 (C4D1), after six to seven weeks of nivolumab. All the patients suffered relapse after autologous stem cell transplantation, and brentuximab vedotin exposure differed.

The J gene is TRBJ2-1, the V gene TRBV10-3; 11 bases match TRBD2. This receptor was identified in a human donor with classical Hodgkin lymphoma. Sequenced here: peripheral blood mononuclear cells (PBMCs), sampled before the fourth cycle of nivolumab. The CDR3 loop reads CAISETRTSGFINEQFF. The CDR3 DNA reads as TGTGCCATCAGTGAGACTCGGACTAGCGGGTTTATCAATGAGCAGTTCTTC.